The text below deals with one T cell receptor (beta chain). Its cognate antigen is unknown. This entry comes from a study of CXCR3-negative and CXCR3-positive naive CD8 T cells. Whole-study findings and limits: CXCR3-positive naive cells had more hydrophobic TRB CDR3s than CXCR3-negative naive cells.

cDNA libraries for TRB were generated by 5' RACE incorporating UMI labels. With the 5' RACE reads reprocessed, TCRdb shows one record per CDR3 protein and no DNA. There are more than 70,000 distinct CDR3 sequences in the sample, with about 0.62% held by the top ten. The sequenced material came from naive CXCR3+ CD8+ T cells from blood. Described subset: CD45RO-CCR7+CD27+CD95- naive CD8+ T cells expressing CXCR3 (TNR3+). The TCR sequence derives from a human donor in good health. Some clones in this sample may be carry-over from other donors' samples.

This chain's CDR3 is CATSREGPYEQYF. J is TRBJ2-7 and V is TRBV15; TCRdb reports TRBD2, a call that lacks DNA to check it against. The germline gives CDR1 LNHNV, CDR2 YYDKDF (reference sequence). CDR3 size: 13 residues.